Below are 19 T cell receptor beta chains sequenced from a single sample in a study of blood T cell repertoires in COVID-19. Method: immunoSEQ multiplex PCR; TCRdb's copy keeps in-frame clones and lacks some. The sample consists of roughly 100,000 clones, 75% to 95% of them appearing once. Sequenced material: peripheral blood. Receptors originate from a human donor in a cohort sampled during active COVID-19.

In its sample, this clone was seen once. V usage is TRBV7-2 and J usage is TRBJ2-1; D perhaps matches TRBD2 (7 bases). Germline values: CDR1 SGHTA, CDR2 FQGNSA. This CDR3 comprises 14 residues. V lost 3 bases to trimming and J lost 3 bases, with 9 bases between them. The CDR3 is CASSFGGLYNEQFF. For the CDR3, the DNA is TGTGCCAGCAGCTTCGGGGGGCTCTACAATGAGCAGTTCTTC.

V usage is TRBV28 and J usage is TRBJ2-5, with D perhaps TRBD2 (6 bases). Trimming left V 7 bases short and J 1 base short, with 10 bases between. This CDR3 spans 13 amino acids. Germline V gene data show CDR1 as MDHEN and CDR2 as SYDVKM. CDR3 coding DNA: TGTGCCAGCAAGCCGGAGGGCCAAGAGACCCAGTACTTC. Encoded protein: CASKPEGQETQYF.

The gene calls are TRBV9 and TRBJ2-1; 9 bases are a match to TRBD2. Germline V lookup: CDR1 SGDLS, CDR2 YYNGEE. The junction had 6 bases not matched to a gene; V was cut back by 3 bases and J by 2 bases. The CDR3 is 16 amino acids. CDR3 loop: CASSGSGRPPYNEQFF. The CDR3 DNA reads as TGTGCCAGCAGCGGGAGCGGGAGGCCCCCCTACAATGAGCAGTTCTTC.

The J gene is TRBJ2-7, the V gene TRBV29-1; TRBD2 matches 12 bases. The germline V gene encodes CDR1 SQVTM and CDR2 ANQGSEA. There are 15 residues in the CDR3. The V gene end was trimmed by 3 bases and the J gene end by 0 bases; junction bases not matched to a gene: 3. The CDR3 DNA reads TGCAGCGTTGAGGGGACTAGCGGGTCCTCCTACGAGCAGTACTTC. Its protein product is CSVEGTSGSSYEQYF.

The chain employs TRBV30 and TRBJ1-2; TRBD1 might be the D (5 bases). The V gene lost 6 bases and the J gene lost 0 bases, with 35 bases spanning the gap. This CDR3 comprises 21 residues. CDR1 and CDR2 from the germline V gene are GTSNPN and SVGIG (reference sequence). CDR3 sequence (DNA): TGTGCCTGCAGAGTTGGAGTGGGTGGCATGAGACAGAATACTGCTAACTATGGCTACACCTTC. It codes for CACRVGVGGMRQNTANYGYTF. The variable domain in full, completed from reference TRBV30 and TRBJ1-2, reads SQTIHQWPATLVQPVGSPLSLECTVEGTSNPNLYWYRQAAGRGLQLLFYSVGIGQISSEVPQNLSASRPQDRQFILSSKKLLLSDSGFYLCACRVGVGGMRQNTANYGYTFGSGTRLTVV.

This clone has just one count. The chain carries TRBV4-1 and TRBJ1-5; no definite D call. This CDR3 comprises 13 residues. Germline assignment: CDR1 MGHRA and CDR2 YSYEKL. The V and J ends lost 0 bases and 13 bases respectively, with 13 bases between them. The CDR3 DNA sequence: TGCGCCAGCAGCCAAGATGGAGGGTCAGCTCAGCATTTT. Its protein product is CASSQDGGSAQHF.

Comments on this clone: The sample has other DNA sequences that encode this CDR3 too. The chain joins TRBV19 to TRBJ1-3; D gene unclear. V dropped 5 bases and J dropped 1 base, with 9 bases sitting between them. The CDR3 is 14 amino acids. Germline V gives CDR1 LNHDA, CDR2 SQIVND (reference sequence). The CDR3 here is CASSARGSGNTIYF. DNA for the CDR3: TGTGCCAGTAGTGCCAGAGGGTCTGGAAACACCATATATTTT.

The chain uses TRBV5-6 and TRBJ2-5; D remains unclear. V was clipped by 0 bases and J by 1 base, with 4 bases between them. Germline CDR1 is SGHDT and CDR2 is YYEEEE. CDR3 length: 13 residues. CDR3 DNA sequence: TGTGCCAGCAGCTTGGACAGCCAAGAGACCCAGTACTTC. Its translation is CASSLDSQETQYF.

This chain links TRBV28 with TRBJ2-7; D is possibly TRBD2 (6 bases). Germline V CDR1 and CDR2: MDHEN, SYDVKM. The CDR3 runs 16 residues. V was pared by 6 bases and J by 3 bases, with 21 bases between. The CDR3 nucleotides read TGTGCCAGCAGCCGACAGCGGCGTGCGGGAAGCTACGAGCAGTACTTC. Encoded protein: CASSRQRRAGSYEQYF.

The V call is TRBV6-7, the J call TRBJ2-3, with 9 bases matching TRBD2. TRBV6-7 is treated as an ORF (open reading frame) with a function not yet certain. The V gene end was trimmed by 2 bases and the J gene end by 4 bases; junction bases not matched to a gene: 13. The CDR3 is made up of 18 amino acids. CDR3 region: CASSYNPQAGGRSDTQYF. CDR3 DNA: TGTGCCAGCAGTTACAACCCCCAGGCGGGGGGGCGTTCAGATACGCAGTATTTT.

The CDR3 here is CASSYPPVQNYGYTF. CDR3 coding DNA: TGTGCCAGCAGTTACCCCCCGGTACAGAACTATGGCTACACCTTC. This chain connects TRBV6-6 to TRBJ1-2, with unresolved D. This CDR3 region has 15 residues. Trimming took 2 bases from V and 2 from J, leaving 12 bases between them. Germline CDR1 reads MNHNY; CDR2 reads SVGAGI (reference sequence).

The rearrangement links TRBV19 to TRBJ2-5; 7 nucleotides align to TRBD2. The CDR3 is made up of 14 amino acids. Germline lookup yields CDR1 LNHDA and CDR2 SQIVND (reference sequence). J was trimmed by 5 bases and V by 1 base; bases with no gene match: 4. CDR3 coding DNA: TGTGCCAGTAGTATAGGGGGGGGTAGCGAGACCCAGTACTTC. Protein product: CASSIGGGSETQYF.

The V gene is TRBV9, the J gene TRBJ2-2; 7 nucleotides align to TRBD1. This CDR3 spans 20 amino acids. Germline assignment: CDR1 SGDLS and CDR2 YYNGEE. Losses at the gene ends were 4 bases for V and 2 bases for J; bases not matched to a gene: 20. The CDR3 reads CASSPRRSGTETGNTGELFF. The CDR3, as DNA: TGTGCCAGCAGCCCCCGACGATCCGGGACAGAAACCGGTAACACCGGGGAGCTGTTTTTT.

The genes are TRBV19 and TRBJ2-1; the match to TRBD1 covers 8 bases. This CDR3 contains 17 residues. Germline CDR1 reads LNHDA; CDR2 reads SQIVND (reference sequence). Trimming at V came to 3 bases and at J to 4 bases, leaving 11 bases not matched to a gene. CDR3 sequence (DNA): TGTGCCAGTAGTATGGGAGCCGGGGACAGGTCTTACAATGAGCAGTTCTTC. Residues: CASSMGAGDRSYNEQFF.

This clone appeared a single time. The same CDR3 also results from other DNA sequences found in this sample. The chain uses TRBV5-1 and TRBJ1-6, with D possibly matching TRBD1 (5 bases). V was pared by 2 bases and J by 6 bases, with 9 bases between. Germline assignment: CDR1 SGHRS and CDR2 YFSETQ. The CDR3 is made up of 14 amino acids. Written as DNA, the CDR3 is TGCGCCAGCAGCTTAGGACAATCTAATTCACCCCTCCACTTT. This encodes CASSLGQSNSPLHF.

This CDR3 reads CASSYSRQGGVNTEAFF. Here the CDR3 DNA reads TGTGCCAGCAGTTACTCGAGACAGGGCGGGGTGAACACTGAAGCTTTCTTT. The rearrangement links TRBV6-2 or TRBV6-3 to TRBJ1-1; 7 positions match TRBD1. The germline CDR1 and CDR2 sequences are MNHEY and SVGEGT. V dropped 0 bases and J dropped 0; count of bases not matched to a gene: 7. The length of the CDR3 is 17 residues.

Note on this clone: Mismatch with germline at one junction end may stem from a read error. Distinct nucleotide sequences in the sample also encode this CDR3. The V and J genes are TRBV5-1 and TRBJ1-5; 8 bases agree with TRBD1. The CDR3 runs 15 residues. Germline V gene sequence: CDR1 SGHRS, CDR2 YFSETQ. The CDR3 DNA follows: TGTGCCAGCAGCCTTGGGGGACAGGGCAATCAGCCCCAGCATTTT. Translated, it gives CASSLGGQGNQPQHF.

This clone came up once. The V gene is TRBV7-9, the J gene TRBJ1-1; no definite D call. Looked up from germline, CDR1 is SEHNR and CDR2 is FQNEAQ (reference sequence). The CDR3 runs 15 residues. The ends were cut back, 0 bases at V and 0 bases at J, with 8 bases in the middle. CDR3 nucleotides: TGTGCCAGCAGCTTAGCGGGCAGATTGAACACTGAAGCTTTCTTT. It codes for CASSLAGRLNTEAFF.

The rearrangement joins TRBV4-2 to TRBJ2-2, with D tentatively TRBD1 (6 bases). CDR3 size: 16 residues. Germline V CDR1 and CDR2: LGHNA, YNFKEQ. The ends were cut back, 3 bases at V and 8 bases at J, with 19 bases in the middle. In DNA, the CDR3 is TGTGCCAGCAGCCATCTCGGCCAAGGGACACTGGGGGAGCTGTTTTTT. It codes for CASSHLGQGTLGELFF.